This is a list of T cell receptor beta chains from one sample in a study of spatial heterogeneity in lung cancer. MiXCR was run by TCRdb on the 5' RACE reads, yielding one entry per CDR3 protein. The sample carries about 45,000 distinct CDR3 sequences, around 6.5% recorded once. The sequencing here drew on PBMCs, taken at surgery. The receptors were sampled from a female donor with early-stage non-small cell lung cancer. The CDR3 runs from the conserved cysteine through the conserved F or W. A D gene is named only where the DNA matches it firmly. Only some rows state a clone size, as once, few, many or a class for expanded clones.

j_call: TRBJ1-2; v_call: TRBV5-1; clone_size: many; d_call: TRBD1; cdr3_aa: CASSLAGTGDRYTF; cdr3_nt: TGCGCCAGCAGCTTGGCAGGCACAGGGGATCGCTACACCTTC
j_call: TRBJ2-5; v_call: TRBV4-2; clone_size: many; d_call: TRBD1; cdr3_aa: CASSLGTGGEETQYF; cdr3_nt: TGTGCCAGCAGCCTTGGGACAGGGGGTGAAGAGACCCAGTACTTC
j_call: TRBJ2-5; v_call: TRBV29-1; clone_size: many; d_call: -; cdr3_aa: CSVLKGLSQETQYF; cdr3_nt: TGCAGCGTTCTAAAGGGTCTCTCCCAAGAGACCCAGTACTTC
j_call: TRBJ2-4; v_call: TRBV5-8; clone_size: few; d_call: -; cdr3_aa: CASSFSGGGNIQYF; cdr3_nt: TGTGCCAGCAGCTTCTCAGGGGGAGGGAACATTCAGTACTTC
j_call: TRBJ2-7; v_call: TRBV7-2; clone_size: many; d_call: -; cdr3_aa: CASSSWSSTYEQYF; cdr3_nt: TGTGCCAGCAGCTCATGGTCTAGCACCTACGAGCAGTACTTC
j_call: TRBJ1-1; v_call: TRBV6-2/TRBV6-3; clone_size: many; d_call: -; cdr3_aa: CASSYSSMGKVNTEAFF; cdr3_nt: TGTGCCAGCAGTTACTCGAGTATGGGGAAAGTGAACACTGAAGCTTTCTTT
j_call: TRBJ1-3; v_call: TRBV7-2; clone_size: many; d_call: -; cdr3_aa: CASSLVRRRTGNTIYF; cdr3_nt: TGTGCCAGCAGCTTAGTTCGTCGCAGGACTGGAAACACCATATATTTT
j_call: TRBJ2-7; v_call: TRBV29-1; clone_size: many; d_call: -; cdr3_aa: CSVLLPGTQGEQYF; cdr3_nt: TGCAGCGTCCTCCTACCGGGGACCCAAGGGGAGCAGTACTTC
j_call: TRBJ2-5; v_call: TRBV4-1; clone_size: -; d_call: TRBD2; cdr3_aa: CASSQVSLAGTTQYF; cdr3_nt: TGCGCCAGCAGCCAAGTGTCCCTAGCGGGGACGACCCAGTACTTC
j_call: TRBJ2-4; v_call: TRBV15; clone_size: many; d_call: TRBD2; cdr3_aa: CATSRASRGGKNIQYF; cdr3_nt: TGTGCCACCAGCAGAGCTTCGCGCGGGGGGAAAAACATTCAGTACTTC
j_call: TRBJ2-3; v_call: TRBV20-1; clone_size: many; d_call: -; cdr3_aa: CSARRSAASTDTQYF; cdr3_nt: TGCAGTGCTAGAAGGTCAGCCGCTAGCACAGATACGCAGTATTTT
j_call: TRBJ1-2; v_call: TRBV12-3/TRBV12-4; clone_size: many; d_call: TRBD1; cdr3_aa: CASSPLQGDYGYTF; cdr3_nt: TGTGCCAGCAGCCCCCTGCAGGGGGACTATGGCTACACCTTC
j_call: TRBJ2-3; v_call: TRBV5-1; clone_size: few; d_call: -; cdr3_aa: CASSPGRPATDTQYF; cdr3_nt: TGCGCCAGCAGCCCGGGACGGCCAGCGACAGATACGCAGTATTTT
j_call: TRBJ2-1; v_call: TRBV5-6; clone_size: many; d_call: TRBD2; cdr3_aa: CASSLAGDINEQFF; cdr3_nt: TGTGCCAGCAGTTTAGCGGGGGACATCAATGAGCAGTTCTTC
j_call: TRBJ2-5; v_call: TRBV4-3; clone_size: many; d_call: -; cdr3_aa: CASSQGVSKRPQYF; cdr3_nt: TGCGCCAGCAGCCAAGGGGTTAGTAAGAGACCCCAGTACTTC
j_call: TRBJ1-1; v_call: TRBV29-1; clone_size: many; d_call: TRBD1; cdr3_aa: CSSSNTGGVTEAFF; cdr3_nt: TGCAGCTCCAGTAATACAGGGGGCGTCACTGAAGCTTTCTTT
j_call: TRBJ1-1; v_call: TRBV28; clone_size: -; d_call: -; cdr3_aa: CASSLGPPNTEAFF; cdr3_nt: TGTGCCAGCAGTTTAGGCCCACCGAACACTGAAGCTTTCTTT
j_call: TRBJ1-6; v_call: TRBV20-1; clone_size: few; d_call: -; cdr3_aa: CSARVRGVTLHSPLHF; cdr3_nt: TGCAGTGCTAGGGTGAGAGGGGTCACTCTTCATTCACCCCTCCACTTT
j_call: TRBJ2-6; v_call: TRBV28; clone_size: -; d_call: TRBD1; cdr3_aa: CASSTNAGTETSGANVLTF; cdr3_nt: TGTGCCAGCAGTACAAACGCCGGGACAGAGACCTCTGGGGCCAACGTCCTGACTTTC
j_call: TRBJ2-3; v_call: TRBV27; clone_size: many; d_call: TRBD2; cdr3_aa: CASSRGGPGDTQYF; cdr3_nt: TGTGCCAGCAGTCGGGGGGGGCCTGGAGATACGCAGTATTTT
j_call: TRBJ1-1; v_call: TRBV20-1; clone_size: -; d_call: -; cdr3_aa: CSAGGGTEAFF; cdr3_nt: TGCAGTGCTGGAGGGGGCACTGAAGCTTTCTTT
j_call: TRBJ2-7; v_call: TRBV3-1; clone_size: few; d_call: -; cdr3_aa: CASISQGVSYEQYF; cdr3_nt: TGTGCCAGCATCTCGCAGGGAGTAAGCTACGAGCAGTACTTC
j_call: TRBJ2-2; v_call: TRBV10-1; clone_size: -; d_call: TRBD1; cdr3_aa: CASSDILGQGMAGELFF; cdr3_nt: TGCGCCAGCAGCGATATTTTGGGACAGGGTATGGCCGGGGAGCTGTTTTTT
j_call: TRBJ2-3; v_call: TRBV9; clone_size: many; d_call: TRBD2; cdr3_aa: CASSGEGRGGSDTQYF; cdr3_nt: TGTGCCAGCAGCGGCGAGGGCCGGGGGGGCTCGGATACGCAGTATTTT
j_call: TRBJ1-2; v_call: TRBV7-9; clone_size: many; d_call: -; cdr3_aa: CASSLANLRGYTF; cdr3_nt: TGTGCCAGCAGCTTAGCTAACCTCCGGGGCTACACCTTC
j_call: TRBJ2-3; v_call: TRBV5-4; clone_size: few; d_call: -; cdr3_aa: CASSPGQRTDTQYF; cdr3_nt: TGTGCCAGCAGCCCCGGACAGCGCACAGATACGCAGTATTTT
j_call: TRBJ2-5; v_call: TRBV12-3/TRBV12-4; clone_size: many; d_call: TRBD1; cdr3_aa: CASSLGQGLQYF; cdr3_nt: TGTGCCAGCAGTCTCGGACAGGGCCTCCAGTACTTC
j_call: TRBJ2-7; v_call: TRBV6-5; clone_size: many; d_call: TRBD1; cdr3_aa: CASSSPSGQGRHEQYF; cdr3_nt: TGTGCCAGCAGTTCCCCTTCGGGACAGGGGCGTCACGAGCAGTACTTC
j_call: TRBJ2-2; v_call: TRBV6-6; clone_size: few; d_call: -; cdr3_aa: CASSSLQLNTGELFF; cdr3_nt: TGTGCCAGCAGTTCACTACAGCTTAACACCGGGGAGCTGTTTTTT
j_call: TRBJ2-1; v_call: TRBV5-1; clone_size: many; d_call: -; cdr3_aa: CASSLAGLSLNEQFF; cdr3_nt: TGCGCCAGCAGCTTGGCAGGGTTAAGTTTGAATGAGCAGTTCTTC